This TCR beta chain originates from a study of cytomegalovirus exposure and HLA in healthy donors. Primers: 60 Vbeta forward and 13 Jbeta reverse. Data came from immunoSEQ multiplex PCR; TCRdb stores just in-frame clones and leaves some out. The table has about 93,000 clones, 82% seen once. The V gene's germline CDR1 is MDHEN and CDR2 SYDVKM. The CDR3 is 16 amino acids. V was clipped by 2 bases and J by 8 bases; unmatched bases: 7. There were likely unrecorded immune exposures, though donors were nominally healthy when sampled. Sequenced input: PBMCs. The sequence derives from a man aged 50 to 60 in good health and CMV-seronegative. This rearrangement joins TRBV28 to TRBJ2-1; TRBD2 matches at 12 bases. CDR3 sequence (DNA): TGTGCCAGCAGTTTAGAAGCTAGCGGGAGGGCCGATGAGCAGTTCTTC. The encoded protein is CASSLEASGRADEQFF.